Below are 23 T cell receptor beta chains sequenced from a single sample in a study of T cells in Graves' hyperthyroidism and ophthalmopathy. Amplification yielded TCR beta CDR3 regions, with RNA transcripts as the source. The HTBI primer set served for first-round RT-PCR of the TCR CDR3. TCRdb re-called the multiplex PCR reads through MiXCR, storing one row per CDR3 protein. The data show more than 500,000 distinct CDR3 sequences, under 20% seen once. The sample taken for sequencing was blood. These receptors all stem from a woman in her 30s with Graves' hyperthyroidism.

About this clonotype itself: A much more abundant neighbour one base away suggests this may be a read error. V and J are TRBV11-3 and TRBJ1-1; D is undetermined. Germline CDR1 SGHNT, CDR2 YENEEA. The CDR3 extends over 15 amino acids. Trimming took 0 bases from V and 4 from J, leaving 12 bases between them. The CDR3, as DNA: TGTGCCAGCAGCTTAGATTTCCCCATGGGCACTGAAGCTTTCTTT. Translating gives CASSLDFPMGTEAFF.

The chain has TRBV5-1 and TRBJ2-3; the match to TRBD2 covers 13 bases. Trimming removed 4 bases from V and 1 base from J; junction bases left unmatched: 6. The length of the CDR3 is 17 residues. From germline, CDR1 is SGHRS and CDR2 YFSETQ. DNA for the CDR3: TGCGCCAGCAGCCCGACCGGACTAGCGGGGGGCACAGATACGCAGTATTTT. Its translation is CASSPTGLAGGTDTQYF.

The table lists this clonotype with many counts. V usage is TRBV3-1 and J usage is TRBJ1-4; no reliable D call. Germline loops: CDR1 LGHDT, CDR2 YNNKEL (reference sequence). The germline V and J ends were trimmed by 0 bases and 4 bases, with 15 bases remaining between them. The CDR3 contains 17 residues. The CDR3 bases are TGTGCCAGCAGCCAAGATTATGGTGAGGAGGGTAATGAAAAACTGTTTTTT. It yields the protein CASSQDYGEEGNEKLFF.

This CDR3 reads CASSHGAGTGGIYGYTF. DNA of the CDR3: TGTGCCAGCAGCCACGGAGCCGGGACAGGGGGCATCTATGGCTACACCTTC. V usage is TRBV6-4 and J usage is TRBJ1-2, with 12 nucleotides matching TRBD1. The J segment lost 4 bases and the V segment lost 6 bases, leaving 12 bases of the junction unmatched. This CDR3 region has 17 residues. Germline loops: CDR1 MRHNA, CDR2 SNTAGT.

This clonotype occurred many times. This chain joins TRBV28 and TRBJ2-7, with 7 bases fitting TRBD2. The CDR3 spans 17 residues. Germline V gene sequence: CDR1 MDHEN, CDR2 SYDVKM. J lost 0 bases, V lost 5 bases, and 13 bases had no gene match. The CDR3 reads CASSPLLWGGSSYEQYF. The CDR3 nucleotides read TGTGCCAGCAGTCCCCTTCTTTGGGGCGGGAGCTCCTACGAGCAGTACTTC.

Many counts were recorded for this clonotype. This chain links TRBV12-3 or TRBV12-4 with TRBJ2-3; D possibly corresponds to TRBD2 (6 bases). The length of the CDR3 is 16 residues. V shed 4 bases and J shed 5 bases, with 19 bases lying between them. CDR3 region: CASSSPEGKGEDTQYF. CDR3 sequence (DNA): TGTGCCAGCAGTTCCCCGGAGGGTAAAGGGGAAGATACGCAGTATTTT.

This clonotype was picked up many times. The chain combines TRBV12-3 or TRBV12-4 with TRBJ1-2; D not resolved. The V and J ends lost 6 bases and 3 bases respectively, with 5 bases between them. This CDR3 region has 11 residues. CDR3 residues: CASREDYGYTF. The CDR3 coding sequence is TGTGCCAGCAGAGAAGACTATGGCTACACCTTC.

This clonotype was recorded a few times. The chain joins TRBV6-1 to TRBJ2-3; 7 bases line up with TRBD1. The germline V gene has CDR1 MNHNS and CDR2 SASEGT. The CDR3 runs 12 residues. V lost 5 bases to trimming and J lost 14 bases; unmatched junction nucleotides: 10. Here the CDR3 DNA reads TGTGCCAGCAGTTCCGCCCGGGACAGTTGGTATTTT. It encodes CASSSARDSWYF.

The chain combines TRBV20-1 with TRBJ1-2; 7 bases agree with TRBD1. Germline lookup yields CDR1 DFQATT and CDR2 SNEGSKA (reference sequence). The CDR3 is 13 residues long. V shed 6 bases, J shed 5 bases, and the junction held 9 bases outside the gene matches. The CDR3 bases are TGCAGTGCGTGGACAGGAAACGCTTATGGCTACACCTTC. Amino acid sequence: CSAWTGNAYGYTF.

In this sample, this clonotype turned up a few times. This rearrangement joins TRBV19 to TRBJ1-5, with a possible D match to TRBD1 (6 bases). Germline CDR1 reads LNHDA; CDR2 reads SQIVND (reference sequence). The CDR3 contains 19 residues. Trimming removed 2 bases from V and 0 bases from J, with 20 bases in between. Written as DNA, the CDR3 is TGTGCCAGTAGTATAAGCCTCCATAGGACAGATTATAGCAATCAGCCCCAGCATTTT. It translates to CASSISLHRTDYSNQPQHF.

V gene TRBV28 combines with J gene TRBJ1-4; D uncertain. CDR3 length: 15 residues. V lost 5 bases, J lost 0 bases, and 10 bases lay in between. Germline lookup yields CDR1 MDHEN and CDR2 SYDVKM. CDR3 loop: CASSENTATNEKLFF. CDR3 coding DNA: TGTGCCAGCAGTGAAAACACCGCAACTAATGAAAAACTGTTTTTT.

The chain recombines TRBV6-1 with TRBJ1-1, with D possibly TRBD1 on 5 matching bases. Germline-derived CDR1 and CDR2 are MNHNS and SASEGT. V lost 2 bases, J lost 1 base, and 8 bases lay in between. The CDR3 runs to 14 residues. The CDR3 DNA follows: TGTGCCAGCAGTGAATTGGGGGAGAACACTGAAGCTTTCTTT. As protein: CASSELGENTEAFF.

The gene calls are TRBV2 and TRBJ2-2, with TRBD2 identical over 7 bases. There are 18 residues in the CDR3. Germline CDR1 SNHLY, CDR2 FYNNEI. The V segment lost 10 bases and the J segment 3 bases; nucleotides outside the gene matches: 20. The CDR3 DNA is TGTGCCACCTTATCGGGACTATCACCGCGATCGGACACCGGGGAGCTGTTTTTT. Translating gives CATLSGLSPRSDTGELFF.

This clonotype has more than one count but fewer than ten. This chain links TRBV6-1 with TRBJ1-1; TRBD1 is a possible D gene (5 bases). The CDR3 has 17 amino acids. Trimming removed 6 bases from V and 4 bases from J, with 24 bases in between. Germline V lookup: CDR1 MNHNS, CDR2 SASEGT. The CDR3 nucleotides are TGTGCCAGCAGACGTTTAAGGGAGCGGGGGGGGGGCACTGAAGCTTTCTTT. Translation: CASRRLRERGGGTEAFF.

Ten or more counts support this clonotype. The chain has TRBV30 and TRBJ2-6; the D gene is possibly TRBD2 (6 bases). The CDR3 has 15 amino acids. From germline, CDR1 is GTSNPN and CDR2 SVGIG (reference sequence). The V end lost 3 bases, the J end lost 4 bases, and 13 bases lay between the germline ends. The CDR3 loop reads CAWRGRGTGANVLTF. CDR3 coding DNA: TGTGCCTGGAGAGGTCGGGGGACCGGGGCCAACGTCCTGACTTTC.

V usage is TRBV28 and J usage is TRBJ2-6, with TRBD1 matching over 8 bases. Germline CDR1 is MDHEN and CDR2 is SYDVKM. The V segment lost 6 bases and the J segment 0 bases; nucleotides outside the gene matches: 10. CDR3 length equals 18 residues. The CDR3 DNA reads TGTGCCAGCAGACGTCCCGGGACAGGCAGCTCTGGGGCCAACGTCCTGACTTTC. Residues: CASRRPGTGSSGANVLTF.

The sample holds many counts of this clonotype. V usage is TRBV27 and J usage is TRBJ2-7, with 9 bases matching TRBD2. This CDR3 is 20 amino acids long. CDR1 is MNHEY and CDR2 is SMNVEV in the germline V gene (reference sequence). J lost 5 bases, V lost 6 bases, and 26 bases had no gene match. DNA for the CDR3: TGTGCCAGCAGCCCACCCCACCCCCGGGGCCTAGCGGGACACATGAACGAGCAGTACTTC. This codes for CASSPPHPRGLAGHMNEQYF.

This clonotype has ten or more counts. This sequence joins TRBV7-2 and TRBJ1-2; 7 bases fit TRBD1. This CDR3 is built from 15 residues. The germline V gene has CDR1 SGHTA and CDR2 FQGNSA. Trimming at V came to 3 bases and at J to 5 bases, leaving 9 bases not matched to a gene. CDR3 sequence (DNA): TGTGCCAGCAGCTTTCCCCCGACAGGGTTATATGGCTACACCTTC. This translates into CASSFPPTGLYGYTF.

This clonotype showed up many times. CDR3 nucleotide sequence: TGTGCCAGCAGCCAATCGGACAGCAATGAGCAGTTCTTC. It encodes CASSQSDSNEQFF. This chain joins TRBV3-1 and TRBJ2-1; TRBD1 is a possible D gene (6 bases). Germline CDR1 and CDR2: LGHDT and YNNKEL (reference sequence). This CDR3 has 13 residues. Trimming left V 2 bases short and J 6 bases short, with 8 bases between.

In the case of this clonotype: A read error may explain this, as a much larger clone is one base away. The chain recombines TRBV5-1 with TRBJ1-2; D may be TRBD1 (5 bases). Trimming took 4 bases from V and 7 from J, leaving 20 bases between them. CDR3 length equals 15 residues. Germline V gives CDR1 SGHRS, CDR2 YFSETQ. CDR3 protein: CASSLKGLAGGGYTF. The CDR3 DNA reads TGCGCCAGCAGCCTGAAGGGACTAGCAGGCGGTGGCTACACCTTC.

This clonotype has more than one count but fewer than ten. The chain has TRBV6-2 or TRBV6-3 and TRBJ1-1; D gene ambiguous. Deletions cut 7 bases from V and 1 base from J, with 19 bases between. The CDR3 totals 16 residues. Germline values: CDR1 MNHEY, CDR2 SVGEGT. The CDR3 bases are TGTGCCAGCACCCCTGGTCCTAAGACGGAGAACACTGAAGCTTTCTTT. This sequence encodes CASTPGPKTENTEAFF.

This clonotype was recorded at least ten times. The chain employs TRBV5-6 and TRBJ1-1; D gene ambiguous. This CDR3 has 14 amino acids. The germline V and J ends were trimmed by 2 bases and 1 base, with 9 bases remaining between them. Germline CDR1 reads SGHDT; CDR2 reads YYEEEE. The CDR3 DNA is TGTGCCAGCAGCTTTGGTACGGAGAACACTGAAGCTTTCTTT. The encoded protein is CASSFGTENTEAFF.

This clonotype was counted ten times or more. The rearrangement links TRBV2 to TRBJ2-3; 9 bases are shared with TRBD2. With 0 bases clipped from V and 3 bases from J, the junction kept 4 bases outside the gene matches. The CDR3 contains 16 residues. The germline gives CDR1 SNHLY, CDR2 FYNNEI. CDR3 DNA sequence: TGTGCCAGCAGTGAAGCAACAGCGGGAGGAACAGATACGCAGTATTTT. Its translation is CASSEATAGGTDTQYF.